The 26 T cell receptor beta chains below were found in one sample sequenced in a study of blood T cell repertoires in COVID-19. TCRdb's copy holds only in-frame clones and misses some; the assay was immunoSEQ multiplex PCR. Of approximately 160,000 clones listed, about 79% are singletons. Source material: peripheral blood. Receptors were obtained from a woman aged 50 to 60 in a cohort sampled during active or convalescent COVID-19.

In its sample, this clone was seen once. The chain links TRBV19 to TRBJ1-5, with 8 nucleotides matching TRBD1. The length of the CDR3 is 15 residues. Germline loops: CDR1 LNHDA, CDR2 SQIVND (reference sequence). J gave up 1 base and V 5 bases, and 4 bases lay outside the gene matches. The CDR3 nucleotides are TGTGCCAGTAGTCAGGGACAGGTCAGCAATCAGCCCCAGCATTTT. Translated, it gives CASSQGQVSNQPQHF.

The gene calls are TRBV10-3 and TRBJ1-4, with 8 bases lining up with TRBD1. The CDR3 sequence is 14 residues long. Trimming at V came to 4 bases and at J to 6 bases, leaving 4 bases not matched to a gene. CDR1 is ENHRY and CDR2 is SYGVKD in the germline V gene. CDR3 DNA: TGTGCCATCAGTGCAGGGGGCCGGGATGAAAAACTGTTTTTT. Its translation: CAISAGGRDEKLFF.

The chain combines TRBV11-3 with TRBJ1-1; TRBD1 might be the D (6 bases). Germline V gene data show CDR1 as SGHNT and CDR2 as YENEEA. Trimming stripped 5 bases from V and 1 base from J, with 14 bases between. The CDR3 totals 15 residues. The CDR3 DNA reads TGTGCCAGCAGCAGGTCCACAGGGAAGAACACTGAAGCTTTCTTT. Its translation is CASSRSTGKNTEAFF.

This chain uses TRBV3-1 (or the pseudogene TRBV3-2) with TRBJ2-5; 11 bases agree with TRBD2. The V and J ends lost 3 bases and 5 bases, in that order; junction bases with no gene match: 11. This CDR3 comprises 17 residues. Germline V CDR1 and CDR2: LGHDT, YNNKEL (reference sequence). For the CDR3, the DNA is TGTGCCAGCAGCCACTATAGCGGGGGGGCCAGGATGGAGACCCAGTACTTC. It yields the protein CASSHYSGGARMETQYF.

The genes are TRBV24-1 and TRBJ2-1; maybe TRBD1 (6 bases). This CDR3 has 16 residues. V dropped 0 bases and J dropped 3 bases, with 11 bases sitting between them. Looked up from germline, CDR1 is KGHDR and CDR2 is SFDVKD. In nucleotides, the CDR3 is TGTGCCACCAGTGATTTGGGGCAGGGACACTACAATGAGCAGTTCTTC. Protein product: CATSDLGQGHYNEQFF.

The chain couples TRBV5-4 to TRBJ1-1; D might be TRBD1 (6 bases). Germline loops: CDR1 SGHNT, CDR2 YYREEE (reference sequence). The V and J ends lost 4 bases and 1 base respectively, with 14 bases between them. This CDR3 is built from 15 residues. CDR3 loop: CASSNTGTRNTEAFF. Here the CDR3 DNA reads TGTGCCAGCAGCAATACCGGGACAAGGAACACTGAAGCTTTCTTT.

This chain links TRBV4-2 with TRBJ1-4, with D uncertain. This CDR3 has 12 residues. CDR1 and CDR2 (germline): LGHNA, YNFKEQ. V gave up 0 bases and J gave up 6 bases, with 2 bases separating them. The DNA for the CDR3 is TGTGCCAGCAGCCAAGACGATGAAAAACTGTTTTTT. This sequence encodes CASSQDDEKLFF.

V gene TRBV15 combines with J gene TRBJ2-7; D perhaps matches TRBD2 (6 bases). This CDR3 comprises 14 residues. Germline V gene lookup returns CDR1 LNHNV and CDR2 YYDKDF (reference sequence). V lost 5 bases and J 2 bases, leaving 13 bases between the germline ends. CDR3 nucleotides: TGTGCCACCAGCTCGGCGGGGCTTACCTACGAGCAGTACTTC. This encodes CATSSAGLTYEQYF.

J is TRBJ2-3 and V is TRBV19; D remains ambiguous. Germline V lookup: CDR1 LNHDA, CDR2 SQIVND (reference sequence). The CDR3 contains 13 residues. Trimming removed 8 bases from V and 2 bases from J, with 11 bases in between. CDR3 region: CASRLRVTDTQYF. CDR3 nucleotide sequence: TGTGCCAGTCGCCTTCGGGTCACAGATACGCAGTATTTT. The full variable domain, with the rest looked up from reference TRBV19 and TRBJ2-3, is DGGITQSPKYLFRKEGQNVTLSCEQNLNHDAMYWYRQDPGQGLRLIYYSQIVNDFQKGDIAEGYSVSREKKESFPLTVTSAQKNPTAFYLCASRLRVTDTQYFGPGTRLTVL.

Only a few counts were recorded for this clone. CDR3 bases: TGTGCCAGCTCACCGGGACAGGAGTACGAGCAGTACTTC. Translated, it gives CASSPGQEYEQYF. V gene TRBV18 combines with J gene TRBJ2-7, with 8 bases lining up with TRBD1. The J segment lost 4 bases and the V segment lost 3 bases, leaving 2 bases of the junction unmatched. The CDR3 extends over 13 amino acids. Looked up from germline, CDR1 is KGHSH and CDR2 is LQKENI.

J is TRBJ1-1 and V is TRBV11-2; D is perhaps TRBD1 (6 bases). This CDR3 has 13 amino acids. Germline CDR1 SGHAT, CDR2 FQNNGV. Trimming pared 6 bases from V and 4 bases from J, leaving 12 bases between. The chain's CDR3 is CASRPQGTTEAFF. In DNA form, the CDR3 reads TGTGCCAGCAGACCACAGGGAACCACTGAAGCTTTCTTT.

J is TRBJ1-4 and V is TRBV19; D is ambiguous. Trimming removed 4 bases from V and 0 bases from J, with 6 bases in between. Germline V CDR1 and CDR2: LNHDA, SQIVND (reference sequence). The CDR3 runs 14 residues. This CDR3 is CASSNRATNEKLFF. Here the CDR3 DNA reads TGTGCCAGTAGTAACAGAGCAACTAATGAAAAACTGTTTTTT.

The chain has TRBV19 and TRBJ2-3; a weak D match, TRBD1 (7 bases). V was pared by 8 bases and J by 3 bases, with 12 bases between. Germline CDR1 is LNHDA and CDR2 is SQIVND (reference sequence). The CDR3 runs 13 residues. CDR3 amino acids: CASPGGKTDTQYF. Here the CDR3 DNA reads TGTGCCAGTCCAGGGGGGAAGACAGATACGCAGTATTTT.

The chain uses TRBV19 and TRBJ1-5; 9 bases fit TRBD1. V dropped 4 bases and J dropped 6; count of bases not matched to a gene: 7. CDR1 and CDR2 from the germline V gene are LNHDA and SQIVND (reference sequence). This CDR3 has 15 residues. This CDR3 reads CASSRTGELGQPQHF. For the CDR3, the DNA is TGTGCCAGTAGTAGGACAGGGGAACTGGGTCAGCCCCAGCATTTT.

CDR3 in DNA: TGTGCCATCAGTGAGAGCAGGGATCAGCCCCAGCATTTT. Translating it yields CAISESRDQPQHF. The V call is TRBV10-3, the J call TRBJ1-5, with TRBD1 as a possible D gene (5 bases). Trimming cost V 2 bases and J 5 bases, with 7 bases left between them. The germline CDR1 and CDR2 sequences are ENHRY and SYGVKD. This CDR3 spans 13 amino acids.

V is TRBV25-1 and J is TRBJ2-2; D is uncertain. The CDR3 consists of 14 residues. Per germline, CDR1 MGHDK and CDR2 SYGVNS. Between the trimmed V and J ends, which lost 6 bases and 1 base, there was a span of 9 bases. The CDR3 DNA is TGTGCCAGCAGGGCCTCCTGGAACACCGGGGAGCTGTTTTTT. As protein: CASRASWNTGELFF.

The rearrangement joins TRBV5-1 to TRBJ2-4, with D possibly matching TRBD2 (7 bases). Germline V CDR1 and CDR2: SGHRS, YFSETQ. The CDR3 is made up of 17 amino acids. V was clipped by 2 bases and J by 3 bases, with 18 bases between them. This CDR3 is CASSFTAPGGGKNIQYF. CDR3 DNA sequence: TGCGCCAGCAGCTTCACCGCCCCGGGGGGCGGCAAAAACATTCAGTACTTC.

J is TRBJ2-3 and V is TRBV30, with TRBD2 matching over 7 bases. V was clipped by 0 bases and J by 1 base; unmatched bases: 7. Germline V lookup: CDR1 GTSNPN, CDR2 SVGIG (reference sequence). This CDR3 has 16 residues. The CDR3 bases are TGTGCCTGGAGTGTACCGAGCGGGGTCCGCACAGATACGCAGTATTTT. This sequence encodes CAWSVPSGVRTDTQYF.

This chain uses TRBV9 with TRBJ2-7, with D perhaps TRBD1 (5 bases). Germline V lookup: CDR1 SGDLS, CDR2 YYNGEE. V was pared by 1 base and J by 2 bases, with 10 bases between. The CDR3 extends over 14 amino acids. CDR3 amino acids: CASSVQGSTYEQYF. The CDR3 DNA reads as TGTGCCAGCAGCGTACAGGGTTCGACCTACGAGCAGTACTTC.

V and J are TRBV2 and TRBJ1-1; perhaps TRBD1 as D (6 bases). The CDR3 is 13 residues long. V lost 4 bases and J lost 1, with 7 bases in between. Germline CDR1 and CDR2: SNHLY and FYNNEI. The CDR3 DNA reads as TGTGCCAGCAGTGTCAGGGGGAACACTGAAGCTTTCTTT. It specifies CASSVRGNTEAFF.

The CDR3 DNA sequence: TGTGCCAGCAGCTTTACAAGGGGAGGGGAAGCTTTCTTT. It translates to CASSFTRGGEAFF. The chain couples TRBV5-5 to TRBJ1-1; maybe TRBD1 (5 bases). V gave up 2 bases and J gave up 8 bases, with 13 bases separating them. The CDR3 covers 13 residues. Germline CDR1 and CDR2: SGHKS and YYEKEE (reference sequence).

This chain uses TRBV14 with TRBJ2-1, with 11 bases lining up with TRBD2. V was pared by 5 bases and J by 3 bases, with 6 bases of the junction left unmatched. From germline, CDR1 is SGHDN and CDR2 FVKESK. This CDR3 has 16 amino acids. The CDR3 DNA reads TGTGCCAGCAGCGCCTGGACTAGCGGGTTCTACAATGAGCAGTTCTTC. Amino acids: CASSAWTSGFYNEQFF.

The V call is TRBV13, the J call TRBJ2-1; D gene unclear. This CDR3 is 14 amino acids long. V was shortened by 0 bases and J by 9 bases, with 12 bases between the two germline ends. Germline CDR1 is PRHDT and CDR2 is FYEKMQ (reference sequence). CDR3: CASSLGVPTTEQFF. CDR3 sequence (DNA): TGTGCCAGCAGCTTAGGTGTCCCCACAACTGAGCAGTTCTTC.

J is TRBJ2-7 and V is TRBV19; 9 bases match TRBD1. With V trimmed by 1 base and J by 3 bases, 7 bases remained unmatched. The germline CDR1 and CDR2 sequences are LNHDA and SQIVND (reference sequence). The CDR3 sequence is 16 residues long. CDR3 in amino acids: CASSIVPGQGDYEQYF. The DNA of the CDR3 is TGTGCCAGTAGTATAGTTCCGGGACAGGGAGACTACGAGCAGTACTTC.

The V call is TRBV9, the J call TRBJ2-3; TRBD2 matches at 7 bases. Germline V CDR1 and CDR2: SGDLS, YYNGEE. The J segment lost 2 bases and the V segment lost 0 bases, leaving 3 bases of the junction unmatched. This CDR3 is built from 15 residues. The CDR3 reads CASSVAAGVTDTQYF. CDR3 nucleotides: TGTGCCAGCAGCGTAGCGGCGGGAGTCACAGATACGCAGTATTTT.

This clone is a singleton in its sample. The chain employs TRBV10-3 and TRBJ1-5, with D tentatively TRBD1 (5 bases). The CDR3 totals 13 residues. Trimming shortened V by 3 bases and J by 12 bases, and 15 bases separated the two germline ends. Germline CDR1 ENHRY, CDR2 SYGVKD. CDR3 residues: CAISEESGSRQHF. The CDR3 DNA reads TGTGCCATCAGTGAAGAGTCAGGGTCGCGCCAGCATTTT.